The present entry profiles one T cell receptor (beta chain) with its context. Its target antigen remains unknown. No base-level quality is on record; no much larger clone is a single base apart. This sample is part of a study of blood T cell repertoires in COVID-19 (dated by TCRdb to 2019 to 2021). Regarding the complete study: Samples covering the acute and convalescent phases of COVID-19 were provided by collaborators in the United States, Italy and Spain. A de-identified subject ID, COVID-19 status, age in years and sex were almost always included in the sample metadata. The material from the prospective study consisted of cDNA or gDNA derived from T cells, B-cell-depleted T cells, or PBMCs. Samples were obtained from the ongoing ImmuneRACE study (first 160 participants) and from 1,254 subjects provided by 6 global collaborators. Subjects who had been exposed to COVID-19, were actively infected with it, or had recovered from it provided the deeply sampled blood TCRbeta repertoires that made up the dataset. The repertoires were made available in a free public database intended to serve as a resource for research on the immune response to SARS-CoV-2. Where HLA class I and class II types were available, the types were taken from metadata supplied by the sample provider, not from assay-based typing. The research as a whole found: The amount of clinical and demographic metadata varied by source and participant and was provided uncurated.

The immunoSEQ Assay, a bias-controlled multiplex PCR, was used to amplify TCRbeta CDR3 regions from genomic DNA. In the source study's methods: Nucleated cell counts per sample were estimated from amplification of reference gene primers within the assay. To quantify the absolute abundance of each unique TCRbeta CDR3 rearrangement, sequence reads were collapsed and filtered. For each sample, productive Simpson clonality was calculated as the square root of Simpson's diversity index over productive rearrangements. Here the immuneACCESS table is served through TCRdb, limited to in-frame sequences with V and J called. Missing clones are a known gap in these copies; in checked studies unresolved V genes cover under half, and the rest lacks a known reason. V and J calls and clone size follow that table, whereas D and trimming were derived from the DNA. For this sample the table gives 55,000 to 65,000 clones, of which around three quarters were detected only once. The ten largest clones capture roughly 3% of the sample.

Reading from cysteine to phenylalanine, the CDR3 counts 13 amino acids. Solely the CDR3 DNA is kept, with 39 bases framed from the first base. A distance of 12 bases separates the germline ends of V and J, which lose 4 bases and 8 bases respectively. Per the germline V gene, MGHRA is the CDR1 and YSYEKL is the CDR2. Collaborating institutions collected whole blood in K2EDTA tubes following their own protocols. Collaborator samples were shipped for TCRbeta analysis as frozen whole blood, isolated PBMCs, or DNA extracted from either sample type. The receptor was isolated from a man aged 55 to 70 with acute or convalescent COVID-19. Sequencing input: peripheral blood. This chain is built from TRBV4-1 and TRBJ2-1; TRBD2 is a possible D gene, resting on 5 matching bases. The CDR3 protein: CASSRETGYEQFF. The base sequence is TGCGCCAGCAGCCGAGAAACGGGGTATGAGCAGTTCTTC.